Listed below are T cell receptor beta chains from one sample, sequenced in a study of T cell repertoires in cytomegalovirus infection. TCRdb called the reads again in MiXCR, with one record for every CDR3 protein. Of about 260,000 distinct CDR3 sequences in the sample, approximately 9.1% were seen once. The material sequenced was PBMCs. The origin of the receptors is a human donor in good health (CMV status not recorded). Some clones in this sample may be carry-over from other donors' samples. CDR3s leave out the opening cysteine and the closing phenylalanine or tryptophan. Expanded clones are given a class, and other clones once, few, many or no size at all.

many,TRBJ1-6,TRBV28,ASSLLGRSSPLH
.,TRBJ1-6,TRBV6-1,ASSERPVPVSYNSPIH
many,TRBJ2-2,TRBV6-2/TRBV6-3,ASTSQGLPLAGELF
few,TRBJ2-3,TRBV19,ASRTSGAISTDTQY
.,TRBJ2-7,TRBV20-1,SASPQPGGEQY
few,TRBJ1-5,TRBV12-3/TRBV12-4,ASSLRGTGNQPQH
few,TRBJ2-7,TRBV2,ASGDRGNYEQY
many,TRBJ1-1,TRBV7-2,ASNYDTEAF
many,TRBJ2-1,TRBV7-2,ASSFDRGSGGSSYNEQF
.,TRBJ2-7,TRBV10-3,AIRNQGYEQY
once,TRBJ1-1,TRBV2,ASSPTGTWNTEAF
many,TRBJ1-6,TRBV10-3,AISESGNLQQNSPLH
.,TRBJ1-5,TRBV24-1,ATSGQGGRPQH
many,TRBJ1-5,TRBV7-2,ASSPGQGMEQPQH
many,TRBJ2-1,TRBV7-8,ASSSPGQRFHNEQF
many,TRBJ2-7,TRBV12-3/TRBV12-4,ASSLGGGGEQY
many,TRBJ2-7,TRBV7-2,ASSLDYLYEQY
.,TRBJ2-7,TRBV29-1,SVEGDSYEQY
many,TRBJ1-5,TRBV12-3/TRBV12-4,ASTLTGQPQH
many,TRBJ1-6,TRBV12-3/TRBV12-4,ASSPTPGARNSPLH
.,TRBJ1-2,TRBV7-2,ASSLGAGAGRYGYT